The present T cell receptor beta chain was sequenced within a study of OX40 agonist ivuxolimab in advanced cancers. Findings of the study overall: Individuals who were partial responders at 0.1-3.0 mg/kg had clonal expansion that ranked among the lowest. No determination was made of the antigen specificity of the expanded peripheral T cells.

The V and J ends lost 3 bases and 0 bases respectively, with 9 bases between them. The CDR3 loop spans 14 amino acids. Germline CDR1 MDHEN, CDR2 SYDVKM. This clone turned up a few times. No antigen is known for it. Sequencing used immunoSEQ multiplex PCR; TCRdb keeps in-frame clones, though not all of them. The table lists about 13,000 clones, around 67% of them singletons. The source material was CD4+ or CD8+ T cells sorted from blood, sampled in a trial of the OX40 agonist ivuxolimab. The TCR sequence derives from an adult with an advanced solid tumor such as melanoma, head and neck, liver or kidney cancer. The chain is built from TRBV28 and TRBJ2-7; a possible D gene is TRBD2 (5 bases). CDR3 loop: CASSFEGYSYEQYF. The CDR3 nucleotides are TGTGCCAGCAGTTTCGAGGGTTACTCCTACGAGCAGTACTTC.